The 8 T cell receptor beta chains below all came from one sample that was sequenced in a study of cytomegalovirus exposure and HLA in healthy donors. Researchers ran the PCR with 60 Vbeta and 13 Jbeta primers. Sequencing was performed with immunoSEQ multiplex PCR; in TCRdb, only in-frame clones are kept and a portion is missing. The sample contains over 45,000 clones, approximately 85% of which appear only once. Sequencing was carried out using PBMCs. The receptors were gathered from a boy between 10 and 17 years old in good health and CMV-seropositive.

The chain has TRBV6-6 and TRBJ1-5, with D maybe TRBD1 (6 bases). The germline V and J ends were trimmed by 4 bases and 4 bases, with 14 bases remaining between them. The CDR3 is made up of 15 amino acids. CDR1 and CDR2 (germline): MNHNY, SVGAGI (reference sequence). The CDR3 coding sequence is TGTGCCAGCAGTTGGGGGCCCGCCTCTAATCAGCCCCAGCATTTT. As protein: CASSWGPASNQPQHF.

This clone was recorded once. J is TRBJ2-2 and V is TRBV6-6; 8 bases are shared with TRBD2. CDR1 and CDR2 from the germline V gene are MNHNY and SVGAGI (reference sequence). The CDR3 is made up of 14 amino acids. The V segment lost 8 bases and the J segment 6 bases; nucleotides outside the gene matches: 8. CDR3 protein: CASRGGRIAGELFF. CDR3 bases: TGTGCCAGCCGCGGGGGGCGGATCGCCGGGGAGCTGTTTTTT.

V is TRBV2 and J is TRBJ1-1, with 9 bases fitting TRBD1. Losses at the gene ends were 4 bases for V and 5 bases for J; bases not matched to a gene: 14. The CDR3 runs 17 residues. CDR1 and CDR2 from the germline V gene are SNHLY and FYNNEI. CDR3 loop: CASSVVPGQGLRTEAFF. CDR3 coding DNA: TGTGCCAGCAGTGTGGTCCCGGGACAGGGTCTTAGAACTGAAGCTTTCTTT.

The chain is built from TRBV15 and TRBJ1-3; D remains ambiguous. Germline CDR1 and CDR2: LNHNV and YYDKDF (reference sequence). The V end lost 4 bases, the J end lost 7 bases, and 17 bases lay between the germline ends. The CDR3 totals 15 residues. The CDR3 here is CATSTVDPRGNTIYF. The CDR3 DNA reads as TGTGCCACCAGCACCGTGGACCCTCGAGGGAACACCATATATTTT.

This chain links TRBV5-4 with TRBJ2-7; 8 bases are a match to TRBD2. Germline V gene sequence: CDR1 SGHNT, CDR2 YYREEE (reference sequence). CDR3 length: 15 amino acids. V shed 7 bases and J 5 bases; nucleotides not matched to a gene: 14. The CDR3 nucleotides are TGTGCCAGCGCTAGCGGGCGCCTACAGGGAAACGAGCAGTACTTC. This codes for CASASGRLQGNEQYF. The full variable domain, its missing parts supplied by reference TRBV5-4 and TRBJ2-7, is ETGVTQSPTHLIKTRGQQVTLRCSSQSGHNTVSWYQQALGQGPQFIFQYYREEENGRGNFPPRFSGLQFPNYSSELNVNALELDDSALYLCASASGRLQGNEQYFGPGTRLTVT.

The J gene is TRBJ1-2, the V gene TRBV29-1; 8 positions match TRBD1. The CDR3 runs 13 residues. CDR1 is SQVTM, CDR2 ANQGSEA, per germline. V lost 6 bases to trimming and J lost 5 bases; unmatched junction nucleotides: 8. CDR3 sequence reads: CSVETGETYGYTF. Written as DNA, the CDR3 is TGCAGCGTCGAGACAGGGGAGACTTATGGCTACACCTTC.

The CDR3 coding sequence is TGCGCCAGCAGCTTTGGCGGGGATACCTACGAGCAGTACTTC. Encoded protein: CASSFGGDTYEQYF. The chain carries TRBV5-1 and TRBJ2-7; TRBD2 might be the D (6 bases). V gave up 2 bases and J gave up 2 bases, with 11 bases separating them. The CDR3 has 14 residues. CDR1 and CDR2 from the germline V gene are SGHRS and YFSETQ.

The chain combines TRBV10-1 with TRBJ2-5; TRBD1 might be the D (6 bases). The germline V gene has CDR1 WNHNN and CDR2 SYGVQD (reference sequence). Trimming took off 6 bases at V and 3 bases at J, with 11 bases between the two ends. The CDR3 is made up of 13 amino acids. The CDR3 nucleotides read TGCGCCAGCAGCAGGGGTGGGAAAGAGACCCAGTACTTC. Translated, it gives CASSRGGKETQYF.